This is a list of T cell receptor beta chains from one sample in a study of shared clonotypes between healthy human individuals. TCRdb's table, derived via immunoSEQ multiplex PCR, lists solely in-frame clones and lacks some. The sample carries about 1.1 million clones, approximately 80% recorded once. Sequences were obtained from memory CD4+ T cells from PBMCs. The receptors derive from a man in his late teens or twenties in good health. Some clones in this sample may be carry-over from other donors' samples. The CDR3 runs from the conserved cysteine through the conserved F or W. The D gene is left open where the match is weak. Clone size, where shown, is once, few, many, or a class for clones that have expanded.

cdr3_nt cdr3_aa clone_size v_call d_call j_call
TGTGCCAGCAGCGCCGACCAGCTAAGGGGGTCCGGGGAGCTGTTTTTT CASSADQLRGSGELFF NA TRBV5-4 NA TRBJ2-2
TGTGCCGGAAGAAGGACCGGGGAGCTGTTTTTT CAGRRTGELFF NA TRBV30 NA TRBJ2-2
TGTGCCAGCAGTCCAGGCCGACAGGGGGCATATGAAAAACTGTTTTTT CASSPGRQGAYEKLFF once TRBV6-6 TRBD1 TRBJ1-4
TGTGCCTGGTCCGGCTTCGCGGATCAGCCCCAGCATTTT CAWSGFADQPQHF few TRBV30 NA TRBJ1-5
TGTGCCAGCTCACCCCAACAGGTCTCACAGCCCCAGCATTTT CASSPQQVSQPQHF NA TRBV18 NA TRBJ1-5
TGTGCCAGCAGCTTGGGGGGGAGTTTGCTTGAGCAGTTCTTC CASSLGGSLLEQFF NA TRBV7-2 TRBD2 TRBJ2-1
TGTGCCAGCAGTTTATGGCAGGGGTTAAAATATCAGCCCCAGCATTTT CASSLWQGLKYQPQHF NA TRBV28 NA TRBJ1-5
TGTGCCTGGAGTGGCCCAGGGGTAGCTTTCTTT CAWSGPGVAFF NA TRBV30 NA TRBJ1-1
TGCGCCAGCAGCGGACTAGCGGGAGGCCCAGATACGCAGTATTTT CASSGLAGGPDTQYF NA TRBV5-1 TRBD2 TRBJ2-3
TGTGCCAGCAGAAAAACAGGGGGCCATTATGGCTACACCTTC CASRKTGGHYGYTF few TRBV6-5 TRBD1 TRBJ1-2
TGCAGTGCTAGAGAGTTCTACGAGCAGTACTTC CSAREFYEQYF once TRBV20-1 NA TRBJ2-7
TGTGCCAGCAGCCTTATGGCGGGGGGGAGCACAGATACGCAGTATTTT CASSLMAGGSTDTQYF NA TRBV4-2 TRBD2 TRBJ2-3
TGCGCCAGCAGCTGGCAGGTCGGGGAGGGCTACACCTTC CASSWQVGEGYTF NA TRBV5-1 NA TRBJ1-2
TGCAGTGCCTCAATTAACTATGGCTACACCTTC CSASINYGYTF once TRBV20-1 NA TRBJ1-2
TGCGCCAGCAGCACATACAGGGGAAGTTACGAGCAGTACTTC CASSTYRGSYEQYF once TRBV5-1 TRBD1 TRBJ2-7
TGTGCCTGGAGTTCCGGGACTAGCGGGAGCTCATCCTACAATGAGCAGTTCTTC CAWSSGTSGSSSYNEQFF NA TRBV30 TRBD2 TRBJ2-1
TGTGCCAGCAGCGCTGCGAGTCGTTGGGGCTGGTCTGGGGCCAACGTCCTGACTTTC CASSAASRWGWSGANVLTF NA TRBV5-6 NA TRBJ2-6
TGTGCCAGCAGCCGGGACTCTAGCAATCAGCCCCAGCATTTT CASSRDSSNQPQHF NA TRBV7-2 NA TRBJ1-5
TGTGCCAGCAGCTTACAACAGCAAGAGACCCAGTACTTC CASSLQQQETQYF NA TRBV11-1 NA TRBJ2-5
TGCAGCGTTTTGGGGACACCGACAGATACGCAGTATTTT CSVLGTPTDTQYF NA TRBV29-1 NA TRBJ2-3
TGTGCCAGCACCAAGACAGAGAGCAGGAGGATTAACACTGAAGCTTTCTTT CASTKTESRRINTEAFF NA TRBV5-5 NA TRBJ1-1
TGTGCCACCACCCGACAGGGGAGCGGCTACACCTTC CATTRQGSGYTF few TRBV10-3 TRBD1 TRBJ1-2
TGTGCCAGCAGCTTGATTGACAGGGCGACTGAAAAACTGTTTTTT CASSLIDRATEKLFF NA TRBV5-8 TRBD1 TRBJ1-4
TGCAGCGGATGGACAGGGTATGGCTACACCTTC CSGWTGYGYTF once TRBV29-1 TRBD1 TRBJ1-2